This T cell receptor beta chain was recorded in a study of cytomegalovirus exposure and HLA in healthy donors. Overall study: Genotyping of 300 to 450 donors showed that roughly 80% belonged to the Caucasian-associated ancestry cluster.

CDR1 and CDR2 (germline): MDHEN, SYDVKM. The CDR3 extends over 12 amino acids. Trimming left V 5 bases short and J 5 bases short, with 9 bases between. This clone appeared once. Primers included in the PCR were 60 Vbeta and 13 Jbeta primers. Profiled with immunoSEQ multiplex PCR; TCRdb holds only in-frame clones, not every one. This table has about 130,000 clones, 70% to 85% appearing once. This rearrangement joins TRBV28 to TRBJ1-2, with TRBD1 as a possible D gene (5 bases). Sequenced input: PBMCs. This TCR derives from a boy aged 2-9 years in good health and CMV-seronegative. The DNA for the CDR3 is TGTGCCAGCAGTCCGACAGATTATGGCTACACCTTC. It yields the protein CASSPTDYGYTF.